This record covers a single T cell receptor beta chain. Its antigen is not known. This entry is derived from a study of identical twins. Template switching created a universal primer site, and the cDNA included unique molecular identifiers. TCRdb fed the 5' RACE reads into MiXCR, producing one record per CDR3 protein. The table lists roughly 250,000 distinct CDR3 sequences, around 15% of them singletons. Study observations and caveats: Donors were not followed over many years; analysis was cross-sectional. Out-of-frame TCR alpha sharing observed in monozygotic twins exceeded model estimates.

Source material: memory (CD45RO+) T cells sorted from blood. The receptor was derived from a woman between 18 and 30 years old in good health.

DNA of the CDR3: TGTGCCAGCAGCCAATCCGCAACTAGCGGGAGCTTTGTTGTAAATACGCAGTATTTT. This codes for CASSQSATSGSFVVNTQYF. This chain connects TRBV3-1 to TRBJ2-3; 11 nucleotides align to TRBD2. Looked up from germline, CDR1 is LGHDT and CDR2 is YNNKEL (reference sequence). With 2 bases clipped from V and 7 bases from J, the junction kept 17 bases outside the gene matches. There are 19 residues in the CDR3.